This T cell receptor (beta chain) appears in the sequencing data of a study of blood T cell repertoires in COVID-19. Background on the study: The study drew acute and convalescent COVID-19 samples from the United States, Italy and Spain. T cells, B-cell-depleted T cells, or PBMCs supplied cDNA or gDNA.

CDR1 and CDR2 from the germline V gene are LNHDA and SQIVND (reference sequence). V shed 4 bases, J shed 7 bases, and the junction held 6 bases outside the gene matches. The CDR3 runs 14 residues. This clone was seen only a few times. Profiling relied on immunoSEQ multiplex PCR, and the TCRdb table lists in-frame clones only, not all of them. The sample gives around 200,000 clones, around nine tenths of which show up once; about 7% is in the top ten. This chain joins TRBV19 and TRBJ1-5, with 8 bases that match TRBD1. This TCR was recovered from a man in his forties with acute or convalescent COVID-19. The sample consisted of peripheral blood. The CDR3 nucleotides read TGTGCCAGTAGTACCGGACAGGGAGAACAGCCCCAGCATTTT. Translating it yields CASSTGQGEQPQHF.